This TCR beta chain was sequenced in a study of T-cell memory formation after mild COVID-19 (dated by TCRdb to the early 2020s). Looking at the study overall: Most TCR sequence clusters were specific to one of the two donors. Longitudinal TCRalpha and TCRbeta repertoire sequencing tracked T-cell clones expanding and contracting after mild COVID-19 in a couple of donors. The cohort comprised two young, previously healthy adult volunteers, one female and one male. Broad study findings and their caveats: The second-wave clones that peaked on day 37 were not confirmed to be SARS-CoV-2 specific. Some responding clones were detected in pre-infection memory, suggesting pre-existing cross-reactive memory T cells joined the SARS-CoV-2 response. The study included only a couple of mild cases, and larger cohorts that include severe cases with pre-infection samples were judged to be necessary. Balanced CD4/CD8 phenotypes were observed for clones contracting from day 15 to 85, whereas a bias towards CD4+ was observed for a second wave of clones expanding from day 15 to 37. Contracting CD4+ clones appeared mostly in the CM and EM memory subsets, whereas CD8+ clones were enriched in EMRA.

The CDR3 spans 15 residues, from the cysteine through the phenylalanine. The DNA shown is the 45-base CDR3, in frame from base 1. The CDR1 and CDR2 encoded by the germline V gene are SGHRS and YFSETQ. Sequencing took place on an Illumina NovaSeq 6000. TCRalpha and TCRbeta cDNA libraries were built by 5'RACE with constant-segment primers, adding sample barcodes and unique molecular identifiers. Trizol reagent was used to extract RNA from every sample. The libraries were amplified in two PCR steps, and the second step added a second sample barcode and Illumina TruSeq adapters. Sequencing of libraries was performed on an Illumina NovaSeq with 2 x 150 bp paired-end reads. In the authors' own workflow: Reads were demultiplexed and collapsed into UMI-guided consensus sequences with migec v1.2.7. Using mixcr v2.1.11, UMI consensuses were aligned to TRA and TRB V and J templates and then assembled into clonotypes. A clonotype was counted as expanded or contracted only if both edgeR and NoisET called the change significant, with noise models trained on biological replicates. edgeR calls used a false discovery rate-adjusted p below 0.01 and a log2 fold-change threshold of 1. As an exploratory analysis of dynamics, PCA with hierarchical clustering was applied to max-normalized trajectories of the 1000 most abundant clonotypes. Separately sequenced CD4+ and CD8+ repertoires were used to assign the CD4 or CD8 phenotype of responding clones. TCRdb reprocessing: public reads trimmed at Q25 with fastp, clones called with MiXCR, in-frame beta chains kept. Every CDR3 protein is listed once, alongside the most common genes and DNA of its rows. TCRdb, not the authors, supplied the V and J calls. The table for this sample lists under 200,000 distinct CDR3 sequences; around a tenth of them were counted only once. The ten largest clones capture 3.5% to 4.5% of the sample.

A note on this clonotype: Its cognate antigen has yet to be identified. One end of the junction varies from germline; a read error may be responsible.

Ficoll-Paque density gradient centrifugation was the method used to isolate PBMCs. Sequencing was performed on PBMCs or a T cell subset sorted from them (not recorded which). This clonotype was obtained from a man younger than 35 who had mild COVID-19 (a few samples of this study predate the infection). The sample titles of this study are shuffled in the database, so cell type and time point are left out; the donor was told from shared clones. The chain is encoded by TRBV5-1 joined to TRBJ2-2; tentative D gene TRBD2, with 5 bases matching. The DNA sequence follows: TGCGCCAGCAGCTCCGCAGGTGGGAGCACCGGGGAGCTGGTTTTT. Translated, it gives CASSSAGGSTGELVF.